This is a list of T cell receptor beta chains from one sample in a study of human T cells and chemical hapten exposure. Via MiXCR, TCRdb re-called the RACE reads, giving one row per CDR3 protein. The data show fewer than 45,000 distinct CDR3 sequences, around 10% seen once. Specimen: whole blood, collected in connection with sensitization to the hapten diphenylcyclopropenone (DPC). The receptor source for this set is a man aged 50 to 60 with alopecia areata. Some clones in this sample may be carry-over from other donors' samples. Both conserved end residues are part of each CDR3. The order of the fields is J gene, V gene, D gene, CDR3 protein. The D gene is left open where the match is weak.

J gene: TRBJ2-7
V gene: TRBV28
D gene: -
CDR3 protein: CASSSFREFYEQYF

J gene: TRBJ1-6
V gene: TRBV21-1
D gene: -
CDR3 protein: CASSKAVNSPLHF

J gene: TRBJ2-5
V gene: TRBV11-2
D gene: TRBD1
CDR3 protein: CASSKGPGGEETQYF

J gene: TRBJ1-2
V gene: TRBV20-1
D gene: -
CDR3 protein: CSAYPPFDYGYTF

J gene: TRBJ2-7
V gene: TRBV7-2
D gene: TRBD2
CDR3 protein: CASSLLAGMNEQYF

J gene: TRBJ2-5
V gene: TRBV29-1
D gene: -
CDR3 protein: CSVERRFSGETQYF

J gene: TRBJ2-7
V gene: TRBV10-3
D gene: TRBD2
CDR3 protein: CAIMATSGVIYEQYF

J gene: TRBJ2-2
V gene: TRBV11-2
D gene: TRBD1
CDR3 protein: CASSFTGGWNTGELFF

J gene: TRBJ1-5
V gene: TRBV27
D gene: TRBD1
CDR3 protein: CASTLRGRGGQPQHF

J gene: TRBJ1-6
V gene: TRBV12-3/TRBV12-4
D gene: -
CDR3 protein: CASSFRRTTYNSPLHF

J gene: TRBJ2-1
V gene: TRBV9
D gene: -
CDR3 protein: CASSVAGGRTGEQFF

J gene: TRBJ2-5
V gene: TRBV10-3
D gene: -
CDR3 protein: CAISPKRNPGETQYF

J gene: TRBJ1-2
V gene: TRBV18
D gene: -
CDR3 protein: CASSRGGSDYGYTF

J gene: TRBJ2-1
V gene: TRBV7-8
D gene: -
CDR3 protein: CASRPDGLYNEQFF

J gene: TRBJ2-1
V gene: TRBV4-3
D gene: -
CDR3 protein: CASSSWSNEQFF

J gene: TRBJ2-1
V gene: TRBV12-3/TRBV12-4
D gene: -
CDR3 protein: CASSFPGPGYNEQFF

J gene: TRBJ2-3
V gene: TRBV5-5
D gene: TRBD2
CDR3 protein: CASSQAGTSGRFSTDTQYF

J gene: TRBJ2-7
V gene: TRBV7-9
D gene: -
CDR3 protein: CASSQDVGLSTEQYF

J gene: TRBJ2-1
V gene: TRBV3-1
D gene: TRBD1
CDR3 protein: CASSLDRVHEQFF

J gene: TRBJ1-4
V gene: TRBV5-1
D gene: -
CDR3 protein: CASSKQGANEKLFF

J gene: TRBJ2-7
V gene: TRBV19
D gene: -
CDR3 protein: CASSASRGEQYF

J gene: TRBJ2-7
V gene: TRBV7-2
D gene: TRBD1
CDR3 protein: CASSQDRPLGQYF

J gene: TRBJ2-1
V gene: TRBV20-1
D gene: -
CDR3 protein: CSARDGRGAYNEQFF

J gene: TRBJ2-7
V gene: TRBV28
D gene: TRBD2
CDR3 protein: CASSWRTSGRARTYEQYF

J gene: TRBJ2-2
V gene: TRBV11-2
D gene: -
CDR3 protein: CASSLLSNTGELFF

J gene: TRBJ2-1
V gene: TRBV7-2
D gene: TRBD1
CDR3 protein: CASSSRTGGINEQFF

J gene: TRBJ2-7
V gene: TRBV28
D gene: -
CDR3 protein: CASTQGGAHEQYF

J gene: TRBJ2-2
V gene: TRBV29-1
D gene: TRBD2
CDR3 protein: CSVALAANTGELFF

J gene: TRBJ2-5
V gene: TRBV5-1
D gene: TRBD2
CDR3 protein: CASSREATSGSSWQETQYF

J gene: TRBJ2-3
V gene: TRBV7-2
D gene: TRBD2
CDR3 protein: CASTSRTGGPDTQYF

J gene: TRBJ2-4
V gene: TRBV7-2
D gene: -
CDR3 protein: CASSLVSGRENIQYF

J gene: TRBJ1-6
V gene: TRBV9
D gene: -
CDR3 protein: CASSVGDLNSPLHF

J gene: TRBJ1-1
V gene: TRBV28
D gene: TRBD1
CDR3 protein: CASSSTGGMNTEVFF

J gene: TRBJ1-2
V gene: TRBV28
D gene: -
CDR3 protein: CASSRDGNVYGYTF

J gene: TRBJ1-2
V gene: TRBV3-1
D gene: -
CDR3 protein: CASSPNERYGYTF

J gene: TRBJ2-6
V gene: TRBV7-6
D gene: TRBD1
CDR3 protein: CASSLKGQGASGANVLTF

J gene: TRBJ2-7
V gene: TRBV10-2
D gene: TRBD1
CDR3 protein: CASSPDRAPLGEQYF

J gene: TRBJ2-3
V gene: TRBV29-1
D gene: TRBD1
CDR3 protein: CSVGQGGSDTQYF

J gene: TRBJ2-2
V gene: TRBV11-3
D gene: -
CDR3 protein: CASSSARQWDGELFF

J gene: TRBJ2-5
V gene: TRBV28
D gene: -
CDR3 protein: CASARQETQYF

J gene: TRBJ2-7
V gene: TRBV7-2
D gene: TRBD2
CDR3 protein: CASSTQSGGREQYF

J gene: TRBJ2-7
V gene: TRBV25-1
D gene: TRBD2
CDR3 protein: CASSELAGPNTPYEQYF

J gene: TRBJ2-2
V gene: TRBV28
D gene: -
CDR3 protein: CASTPLSRDTGELFF

J gene: TRBJ1-1
V gene: TRBV28
D gene: -
CDR3 protein: CASSSRVEAFF

J gene: TRBJ2-1
V gene: TRBV12-3/TRBV12-4
D gene: TRBD2
CDR3 protein: CASRDSGNEQFF

J gene: TRBJ1-1
V gene: TRBV11-2
D gene: -
CDR3 protein: CASSPILLNTEAFF

J gene: TRBJ2-2
V gene: TRBV19
D gene: -
CDR3 protein: CASSTLTTHTGELFF

J gene: TRBJ2-3
V gene: TRBV9
D gene: TRBD2
CDR3 protein: CASSLDWAGGGDTQYF

J gene: TRBJ2-1
V gene: TRBV11-3
D gene: TRBD2
CDR3 protein: CASSPRTSGILDEQFF

J gene: TRBJ2-7
V gene: TRBV3-1
D gene: -
CDR3 protein: CASSQDRAYEQYF

J gene: TRBJ1-5
V gene: TRBV6-1
D gene: -
CDR3 protein: CASSEAGGNQPQHF

J gene: TRBJ2-3
V gene: TRBV29-1
D gene: -
CDR3 protein: CSAESGMGLGTTDTQYF

J gene: TRBJ1-3
V gene: TRBV5-5
D gene: TRBD1
CDR3 protein: CASSAGDSSGNTIYF

J gene: TRBJ2-7
V gene: TRBV29-1
D gene: TRBD2
CDR3 protein: CSAGTSGIGEQYF